The 27 T cell receptor beta chains listed next were all sequenced from one sample in a study of CXCR3-negative and CXCR3-positive naive CD8 T cells. Overall study findings and caveats: The TRB CDR3s that CXCR3-positive naive cells carried were more hydrophobic than those of CXCR3-negative naive cells.

The authors prepared UMI-labeled TRB cDNA libraries by 5' RACE. TCRdb reprocessed the 5' RACE reads, with one entry per CDR3 protein and no DNA. The sample table includes 140,000 to 150,000 distinct CDR3 sequences. These TCRs' antigens remain unknown. Sequenced: naive CXCR3+ CD8+ T cells from blood. Subset denoted: CD45RO-CCR7+CD27+CD95- naive CD8+ T cells expressing CXCR3 (TNR3+). The receptors here all came from a human donor in good health. Some clones in this sample may be carry-over from other donors' samples.

The chain carries TRBV27 and TRBJ1-4; with no DNA, the TCRdb D assignment of TRBD1 cannot be verified. CDR3 size: 13 residues. Germline CDR1 MNHEY, CDR2 SMNVEV (reference sequence). The CDR3 loop reads CASSFGQGEKLFF. Based on the CDR3 plus reference TRBV27 and TRBJ1-4, the full variable domain is EAQVTQNPRYLITVTGKKLTVTCSQNMNHEYMSWYRQDPGLGLRQIYYSMNVEVTDKGDVPEGYKVSRKEKRNFPLILESPSPNQTSLYFCASSFGQGEKLFFGSGTQLSVL.

The chain has TRBV7-9 and TRBJ2-1; TCRdb's D call, TRBD2, is unchecked because there is no DNA. CDR1 is SEHNR, CDR2 FQNEAQ, per germline (reference sequence). This CDR3 is 15 amino acids long. The CDR3 loop is CASSPRLAGVAEQFF.

The chain couples TRBV5-8 to TRBJ2-7. This CDR3 contains 15 residues. Germline CDR1 is SGHTS and CDR2 is YDEGEE. The CDR3 spells CASSFSLELSYEQYF.

This chain uses TRBV11-3 with TRBJ1-1. The CDR3 is 12 residues long. The germline V gene has CDR1 SGHNT and CDR2 YENEEA. The CDR3 protein is CASSEWNTEAFF.

V usage is TRBV6-2 or TRBV6-3 and J usage is TRBJ2-7. Germline lookup yields CDR1 MNHEY and CDR2 SVGEGT. The CDR3 is 12 residues long. The chain's CDR3 is CASSGTSPEQYF.

The chain couples TRBV4-3 to TRBJ1-1. Germline CDR1 and CDR2: LGHNA and YSLEER. There are 14 residues in the CDR3. The CDR3 protein is CASSQEGRATEAFF.

The chain has TRBV7-3 and TRBJ2-1; TCRdb proposes TRBD2, but this gene call is untestable without DNA. The CDR3 is 15 amino acids. CDR1 and CDR2 from the germline V gene are SGHTA and FQGTGA. The CDR3 sequence: CASSDTSDPYNEQFF.

V and J are TRBV7-2 and TRBJ2-1. Germline V gene lookup returns CDR1 SGHTA and CDR2 FQGNSA. CDR3 length: 14 residues. The CDR3 loop reads CASSLASANNEQFF.

The V gene is TRBV4-1, the J gene TRBJ2-5; the TCRdb call, TRBD1, lacks DNA for checking. CDR1 and CDR2 from the germline V gene are MGHRA and YSYEKL. This CDR3 has 15 amino acids. The chain's CDR3 is CASSQGGGLQETQYF.

This chain uses TRBV3-1 with TRBJ2-5; TCRdb reports TRBD2, a call that lacks DNA to check it against. The CDR3 extends over 16 amino acids. Looked up from germline, CDR1 is LGHDT and CDR2 is YNNKEL (reference sequence). CDR3 residues: CASSQWNFPLQETQYF.

The V call is TRBV19, the J call TRBJ2-2. The CDR3 sequence is 14 residues long. CDR1 is LNHDA and CDR2 is SQIVND in the germline V gene (reference sequence). The CDR3 loop reads CASSTGFGTGELFF.

The chain uses TRBV20-1 and TRBJ2-1; TCRdb picks TRBD2, but there is no DNA to check that call. Germline CDR1 is DFQATT and CDR2 is SNEGSKA (reference sequence). This CDR3 has 14 residues. The CDR3 protein is CSADSGSGVNEQFF.

This chain links TRBV7-9 with TRBJ2-1. This CDR3 spans 12 amino acids. In germline, CDR1 is SEHNR, CDR2 FQNEAQ (reference sequence). The CDR3 is CASSLMSDEQFF.

This chain connects TRBV27 to TRBJ1-5; the TCRdb D gene call, TRBD1, has no DNA to confirm it. The CDR3 is 14 amino acids. Germline V gene sequence: CDR1 MNHEY, CDR2 SMNVEV (reference sequence). This chain's CDR3 is CASSPRGLDQPQHF.

The gene calls are TRBV28 and TRBJ2-2. The CDR3 covers 16 residues. Germline V gene data show CDR1 as MDHEN and CDR2 as SYDVKM. CDR3 region: CASRDDWTANTGELFF.

This chain joins TRBV12-3 or TRBV12-4 and TRBJ1-5; TCRdb reports TRBD1, a call that lacks DNA to check it against. The CDR3 runs to 15 residues. The chain's CDR3 is CASTLGGLINQPQHF.

The chain carries TRBV2 and TRBJ2-1; TCRdb picks TRBD2, but there is no DNA to check that call. The CDR3 loop spans 15 amino acids. Germline V gene data show CDR1 as SNHLY and CDR2 as FYNNEI. CDR3 amino acids: CASKARSWEDNEQFF.

The rearrangement joins TRBV5-1 to TRBJ2-1; the TCRdb call, TRBD2, lacks DNA for checking. The length of the CDR3 is 16 residues. CDR1 and CDR2 from the germline V gene are SGHRS and YFSETQ. The CDR3 loop reads CASLPEEGYSYNEQFF. Looking up the rest from reference TRBV5-1 and TRBJ2-1 gives the full variable domain: KAGVTQTPRYLIKTRGQQVTLSCSPISGHRSVSWYQQTPGQGLQFLFEYFSETQRNKGNFPGRFSGRQFSNSRSEMNVSTLELGDSALYLCASLPEEGYSYNEQFFGPGTRLTVL.

The chain joins TRBV20-1 to TRBJ1-2; without DNA, the TCRdb call of TRBD1 cannot be checked. The CDR3 runs to 11 residues. Germline lookup yields CDR1 DFQATT and CDR2 SNEGSKA (reference sequence). The chain's CDR3 is CLTGGKNGYTF.

The chain recombines TRBV15 with TRBJ1-1; the D call from TCRdb, TRBD1, cannot be confirmed without DNA. The CDR3 extends over 12 amino acids. The germline gives CDR1 LNHNV, CDR2 YYDKDF (reference sequence). The CDR3 is CAMGTGYTEAFF.

This CDR3 is CASSPLGQGNGGNSPLHF. The chain uses TRBV18 and TRBJ1-6; without DNA, the TCRdb call of TRBD1 cannot be checked. The CDR3 runs to 18 residues. CDR1 KGHSH and CDR2 LQKENI come from the germline V gene.

The chain couples TRBV29-1 to TRBJ2-2. CDR3 length: 14 amino acids. CDR1 is SQVTM and CDR2 is ANQGSEA in the germline V gene. CDR3 in amino acids: CSVETDTNTGELFF.

The chain links TRBV4-1 to TRBJ1-1; TCRdb indicates TRBD1, and absent DNA this call remains unverified. Germline V gene data show CDR1 as MGHRA and CDR2 as YSYEKL. The CDR3 length is 13 residues. The CDR3 reads CASSQVGVAEAFF.

This chain links TRBV29-1 with TRBJ2-3; TCRdb calls TRBD2, which cannot be checked without DNA. Germline CDR1 SQVTM, CDR2 ANQGSEA. There are 15 residues in the CDR3. The CDR3: CSGGPVSLGTDTQYF.

The CDR3 loop is CSARVGQALYEQYF. The gene calls are TRBV20-1 and TRBJ2-7; as DNA is missing, the TRBD2 call by TCRdb cannot be tested. The CDR3 totals 14 residues. The germline CDR1 and CDR2 sequences are DFQATT and SNEGSKA (reference sequence).

The genes are TRBV19 and TRBJ2-7; TCRdb gives TRBD1 as the D gene, but with no DNA this cannot be confirmed. The CDR3 is made up of 14 amino acids. Germline CDR1 and CDR2: LNHDA and SQIVND (reference sequence). The CDR3 sequence is CASSTRQGTYEQYF.

The V gene is TRBV5-1, the J gene TRBJ2-5. This CDR3 is built from 19 residues. CDR1 and CDR2 (germline): SGHRS, YFSETQ. The CDR3 protein is CASSLWGVRGHLDQETQYF.